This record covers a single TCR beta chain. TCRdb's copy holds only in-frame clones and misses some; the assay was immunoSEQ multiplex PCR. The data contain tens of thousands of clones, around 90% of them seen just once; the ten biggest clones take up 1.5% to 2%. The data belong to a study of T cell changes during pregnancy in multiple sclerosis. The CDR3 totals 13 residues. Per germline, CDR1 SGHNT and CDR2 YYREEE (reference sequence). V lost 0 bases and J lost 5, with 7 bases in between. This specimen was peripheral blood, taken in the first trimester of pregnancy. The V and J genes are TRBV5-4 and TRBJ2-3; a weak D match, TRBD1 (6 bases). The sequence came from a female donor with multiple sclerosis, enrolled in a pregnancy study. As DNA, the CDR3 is TGTGCCAGCAGCTTGGCAGGGGAAGATACGCAGTATTTT. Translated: CASSLAGEDTQYF.